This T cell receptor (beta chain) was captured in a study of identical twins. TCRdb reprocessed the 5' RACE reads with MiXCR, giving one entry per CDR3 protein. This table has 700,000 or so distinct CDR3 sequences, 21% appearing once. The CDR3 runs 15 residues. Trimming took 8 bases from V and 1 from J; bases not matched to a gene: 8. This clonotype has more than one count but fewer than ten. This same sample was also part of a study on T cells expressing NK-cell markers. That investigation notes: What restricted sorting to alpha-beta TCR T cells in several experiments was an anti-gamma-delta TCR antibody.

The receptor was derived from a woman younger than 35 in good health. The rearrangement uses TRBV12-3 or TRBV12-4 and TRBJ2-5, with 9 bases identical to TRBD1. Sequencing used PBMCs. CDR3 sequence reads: CASRPPTGGQETQYF. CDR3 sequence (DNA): TGTGCCAGCCGACCTCCGACAGGGGGCCAAGAGACCCAGTACTTC.